What follows are 13 T cell receptor beta chains derived from one specimen sequenced in a study of T cell responses to AZD1222 COVID-19 vaccine. TCRdb's table, derived via immunoSEQ multiplex PCR, lists solely in-frame clones and lacks some. The sample has some 150,000 clones; 92% are singletons. The sequences come from peripheral blood, collected 28 days after the second AZD1222 dose. The receptors were gathered from an adult who received the AZD1222 COVID-19 vaccine.

DNA of the CDR3: TGTGCCAGCAGGGCCACGACAGGGGGCTATGGCTACACCTTC. Its translation: CASRATTGGYGYTF. The gene calls are TRBV3-1 (or the pseudogene TRBV3-2) and TRBJ1-2; 9 bases match TRBD1. The CDR3 length is 14 residues. The V and J ends lost 6 bases and 4 bases, in that order; junction bases with no gene match: 6. The germline CDR1 and CDR2 sequences are LGHDT and YNNKEL (reference sequence).

The chain joins TRBV7-9 to TRBJ2-7, with 9 bases fitting TRBD2. Germline-derived CDR1 and CDR2 are SEHNR and FQNEAQ (reference sequence). The length of the CDR3 is 15 residues. The junction had 8 bases not matched to a gene; V was cut back by 4 bases and J by 4 bases. CDR3 sequence (DNA): TGTGCCAGCAGCTCGACTAGCGGATTACCGTACGAGCAGTACTTC. It codes for CASSSTSGLPYEQYF.

The chain employs TRBV19 and TRBJ1-1; 7 bases are a match to TRBD1. V was clipped by 3 bases and J by 9 bases; unmatched bases: 7. The CDR3 length is 13 residues. In germline, CDR1 is LNHDA, CDR2 SQIVND (reference sequence). CDR3 sequence: CASSIAPGQKAFF. CDR3 nucleotides: TGTGCCAGTAGTATCGCTCCGGGACAGAAAGCTTTCTTT.

The genes are TRBV9 and TRBJ2-3; possible D gene TRBD2, 6 bases. Trimming cost V 0 bases and J 4 bases, with 15 bases left between them. The CDR3 extends over 16 amino acids. Germline assignment: CDR1 SGDLS and CDR2 YYNGEE. In DNA, the CDR3 is TGTGCCAGCAGCGTAGTTGGGGGAGGTTTCTCAGATACGCAGTATTTT. Translating gives CASSVVGGGFSDTQYF.

This chain uses TRBV5-5 with TRBJ2-7; D is uncertain. The ends were cut back, 6 bases at V and 0 bases at J, with 13 bases in the middle. Germline lookup yields CDR1 SGHKS and CDR2 YYEKEE (reference sequence). This CDR3 has 14 amino acids. CDR3 region: CASTPFSTSYEQYF. CDR3 bases: TGTGCCAGCACCCCTTTTAGTACCTCCTACGAGCAGTACTTC.

The chain links TRBV13 to TRBJ2-5, with 8 nucleotides matching TRBD1. The CDR3 runs 13 residues. The ends lost 5 bases at V and 6 bases at J; junction bases unmatched: 5. Germline V gives CDR1 PRHDT, CDR2 FYEKMQ (reference sequence). DNA for the CDR3: TGTGCCAGCAGCCTGGACAGGGCGAAGACCCAGTACTTC. Protein sequence: CASSLDRAKTQYF.

This sequence joins TRBV4-2 and TRBJ1-2; the D gene is possibly TRBD1 (6 bases). This CDR3 has 15 amino acids. CDR1 and CDR2 from the germline V gene are LGHNA and YNFKEQ. V was shortened by 3 bases and J by 6 bases, with 17 bases between the two germline ends. CDR3 sequence (DNA): TGTGCCAGCAGCCAGCACGTGCCCAGGGGAGATGGCTACACCTTC. This gives the protein CASSQHVPRGDGYTF.

This clone was detected only a few times. The rearrangement uses TRBV18 and TRBJ1-3, with 7 bases that match TRBD1. This CDR3 region has 16 residues. Germline V CDR1 and CDR2: KGHSH, LQKENI. Trimming at V came to 0 bases and at J to 0 bases, leaving 2 bases not matched to a gene. CDR3 region: CASSPPGTASGNTIYF. The CDR3 DNA sequence: TGTGCCAGCTCACCACCAGGGACAGCCTCTGGAAACACCATATATTTT.

This chain joins TRBV10-1 and TRBJ2-5; no definite D call. Germline lookup yields CDR1 WNHNN and CDR2 SYGVQD (reference sequence). V was clipped by 0 bases and J by 6 bases, with 8 bases between them. The CDR3 contains 13 residues. The CDR3 reads CASSESRLQTQYF. CDR3 coding DNA: TGCGCCAGCAGTGAGTCCAGGCTTCAGACCCAGTACTTC.

The chain has TRBV7-9 and TRBJ1-3; D may be TRBD1 (5 bases). Germline values: CDR1 SEHNR, CDR2 FQNEAQ (reference sequence). There are 17 residues in the CDR3. V lost 1 base and J lost 0, with 13 bases in between. The DNA of the CDR3 is TGTGCCAGCAGCTTAGGTTCGGCGGGACTCTCTGGAAACACCATATATTTT. It yields the protein CASSLGSAGLSGNTIYF.

The chain carries TRBV28 and TRBJ1-2; D may be TRBD1 (5 bases). Deletions cut 2 bases from V and 0 bases from J, with 7 bases between. The CDR3 sequence is 14 residues long. CDR1 MDHEN and CDR2 SYDVKM come from the germline V gene. CDR3 region: CASSLQGSNYGYTF. In nucleotides, the CDR3 is TGTGCCAGCAGTTTACAGGGATCTAACTATGGCTACACCTTC.

The chain employs TRBV6-4 and TRBJ2-7; D is ambiguous. V was pared by 4 bases and J by 1 base, with 8 bases between. The germline gives CDR1 MRHNA, CDR2 SNTAGT. The CDR3 sequence is 13 residues long. The CDR3 DNA reads as TGTGCCAGCAGTGTTGGCGCTTCCTACGAGCAGTACTTC. Its translation is CASSVGASYEQYF.

This chain connects TRBV24-1 to TRBJ2-2; TRBD1 aligns across 7 bases. The CDR3 spans 15 residues. Germline trimming cut 4 bases from V and 3 bases from J; bases unmatched to any gene: 4. Germline CDR1 KGHDR, CDR2 SFDVKD. The CDR3 sequence: CATSETGFHTGELFF. CDR3 coding DNA: TGTGCCACCAGTGAGACAGGGTTTCACACCGGGGAGCTGTTTTTT.